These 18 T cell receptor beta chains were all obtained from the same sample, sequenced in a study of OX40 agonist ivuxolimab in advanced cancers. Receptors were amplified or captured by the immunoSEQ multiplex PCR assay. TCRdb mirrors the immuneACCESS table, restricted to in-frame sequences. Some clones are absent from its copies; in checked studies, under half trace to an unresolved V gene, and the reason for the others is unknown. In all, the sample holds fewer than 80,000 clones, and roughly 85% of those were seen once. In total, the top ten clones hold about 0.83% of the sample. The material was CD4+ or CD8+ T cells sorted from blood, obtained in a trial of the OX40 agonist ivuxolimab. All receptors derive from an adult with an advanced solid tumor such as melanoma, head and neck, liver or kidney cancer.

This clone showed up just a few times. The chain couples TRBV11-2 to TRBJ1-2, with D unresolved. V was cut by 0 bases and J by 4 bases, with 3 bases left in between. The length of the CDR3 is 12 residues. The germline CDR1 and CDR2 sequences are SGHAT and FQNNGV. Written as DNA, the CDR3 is TGTGCCAGCAGCTTAGAGGTCTATGGCTACACCTTC. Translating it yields CASSLEVYGYTF.

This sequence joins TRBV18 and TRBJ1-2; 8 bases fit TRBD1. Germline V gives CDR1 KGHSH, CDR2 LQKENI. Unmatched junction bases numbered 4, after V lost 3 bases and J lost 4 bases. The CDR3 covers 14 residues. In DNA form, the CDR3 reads TGTGCCAGCTCACCCGAGGACAGGGCCTATGGCTACACCTTC. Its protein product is CASSPEDRAYGYTF.

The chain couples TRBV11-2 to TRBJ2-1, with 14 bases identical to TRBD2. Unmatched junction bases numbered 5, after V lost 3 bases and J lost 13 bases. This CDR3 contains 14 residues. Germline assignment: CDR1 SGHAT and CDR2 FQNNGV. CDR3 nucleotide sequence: TGTGCCAGCAGCTTCGGGACTAGCGGGAGCGACCAGTTCTTC. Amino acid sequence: CASSFGTSGSDQFF. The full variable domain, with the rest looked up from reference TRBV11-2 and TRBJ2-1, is EAGVAQSPRYKIIEKRQSVAFWCNPISGHATLYWYQQILGQGPKLLIQFQNNGVVDDSQLPKDRFSAERLKGVDSTLKIQPAKLEDSAVYLCASSFGTSGSDQFFGPGTRLTVL.

CDR3 sequence: CASRPSGAGNEKLFF. As DNA, the CDR3 is TGTGCCAGCAGACCCTCAGGGGCTGGTAATGAAAAACTGTTTTTT. V is TRBV27 and J is TRBJ1-4; D perhaps matches TRBD1 (6 bases). There are 15 residues in the CDR3. From germline, CDR1 is MNHEY and CDR2 SMNVEV (reference sequence). Trimming took off 6 bases at V and 4 bases at J, with 15 bases between the two ends. The full variable domain, its missing parts supplied by reference TRBV27 and TRBJ1-4, is EAQVTQNPRYLITVTGKKLTVTCSQNMNHEYMSWYRQDPGLGLRQIYYSMNVEVTDKGDVPEGYKVSRKEKRNFPLILESPSPNQTSLYFCASRPSGAGNEKLFFGSGTQLSVL.

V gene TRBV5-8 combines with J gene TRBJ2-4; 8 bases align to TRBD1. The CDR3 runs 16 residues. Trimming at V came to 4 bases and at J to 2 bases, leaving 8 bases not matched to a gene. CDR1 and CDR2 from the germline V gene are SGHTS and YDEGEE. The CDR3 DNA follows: TGTGCCAGCAGCCCAGGGGGCACTCCCCCCAAAAACATTCAGTACTTC. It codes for CASSPGGTPPKNIQYF.

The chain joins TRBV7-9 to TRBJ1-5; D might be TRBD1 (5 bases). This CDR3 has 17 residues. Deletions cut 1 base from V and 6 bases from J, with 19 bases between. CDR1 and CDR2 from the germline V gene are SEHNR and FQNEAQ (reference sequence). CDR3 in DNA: TGTGCCAGCAGCTTAGGAAATCGGGGAGGGGAAAGTCAGCCCCAGCATTTT. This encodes CASSLGNRGGESQPQHF.

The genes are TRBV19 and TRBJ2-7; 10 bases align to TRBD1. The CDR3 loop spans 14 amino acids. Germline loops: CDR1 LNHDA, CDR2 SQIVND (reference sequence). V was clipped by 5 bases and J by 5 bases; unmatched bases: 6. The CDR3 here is CASSYQTGGNEQYF. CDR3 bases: TGTGCCAGTAGTTACCAGACAGGGGGCAACGAGCAGTACTTC.

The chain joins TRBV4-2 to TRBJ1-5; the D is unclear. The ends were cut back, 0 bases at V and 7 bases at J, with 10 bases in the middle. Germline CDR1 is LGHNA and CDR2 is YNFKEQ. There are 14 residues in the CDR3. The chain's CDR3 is CASSQDEGVQPQHF. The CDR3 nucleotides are TGTGCCAGCAGCCAAGATGAAGGAGTACAGCCCCAGCATTTT.

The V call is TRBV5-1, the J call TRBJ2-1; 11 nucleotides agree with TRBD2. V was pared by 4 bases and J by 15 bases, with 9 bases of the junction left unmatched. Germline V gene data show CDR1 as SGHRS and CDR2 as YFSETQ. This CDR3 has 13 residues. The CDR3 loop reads CASSPQPLAGGFF. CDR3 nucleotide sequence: TGCGCCAGCAGCCCACAACCCCTAGCGGGAGGGTTCTTC.

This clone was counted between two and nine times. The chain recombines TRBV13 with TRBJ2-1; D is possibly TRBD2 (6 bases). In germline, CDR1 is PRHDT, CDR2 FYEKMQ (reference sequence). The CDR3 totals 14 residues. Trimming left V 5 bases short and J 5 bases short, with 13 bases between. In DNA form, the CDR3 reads TGTGCCAGCAGCCCCGGGGGTTTAAACAATGAGCAGTTCTTC. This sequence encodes CASSPGGLNNEQFF.

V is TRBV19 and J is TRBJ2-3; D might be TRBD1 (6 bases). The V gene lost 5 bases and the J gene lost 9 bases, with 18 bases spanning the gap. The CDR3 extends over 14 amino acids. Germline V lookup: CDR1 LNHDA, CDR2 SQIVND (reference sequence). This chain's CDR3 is CASSPLTTGSTQYF. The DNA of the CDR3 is TGTGCCAGTAGTCCCTTGACTACAGGGTCGACGCAGTATTTT.

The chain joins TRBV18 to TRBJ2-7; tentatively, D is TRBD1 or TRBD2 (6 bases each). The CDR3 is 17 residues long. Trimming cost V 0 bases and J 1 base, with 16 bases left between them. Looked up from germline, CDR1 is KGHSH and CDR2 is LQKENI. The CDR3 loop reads CASSPPSFRGGSYEQYF. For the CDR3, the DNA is TGTGCCAGCTCACCACCCTCTTTCAGGGGAGGATCCTACGAGCAGTACTTC.

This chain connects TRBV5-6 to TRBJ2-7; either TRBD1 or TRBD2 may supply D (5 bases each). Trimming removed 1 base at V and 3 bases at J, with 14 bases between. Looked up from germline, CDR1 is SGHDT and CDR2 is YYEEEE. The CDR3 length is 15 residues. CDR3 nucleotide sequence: TGTGCCAGCAGCTTGTGGAGCAGGGAGAACTACGAGCAGTACTTC. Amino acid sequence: CASSLWSRENYEQYF.

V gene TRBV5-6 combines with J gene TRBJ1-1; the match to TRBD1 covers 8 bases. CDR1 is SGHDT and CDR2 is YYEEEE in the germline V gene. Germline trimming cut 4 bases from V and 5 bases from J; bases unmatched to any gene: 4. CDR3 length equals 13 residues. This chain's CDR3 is CASSRTGGTEAFF. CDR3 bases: TGTGCCAGCAGCCGAACAGGGGGAACTGAAGCTTTCTTT.

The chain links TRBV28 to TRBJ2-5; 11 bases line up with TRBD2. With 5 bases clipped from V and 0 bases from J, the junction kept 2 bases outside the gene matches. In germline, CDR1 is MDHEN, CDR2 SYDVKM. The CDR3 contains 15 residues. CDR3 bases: TGTGCCAGCAGTGCTAGCGGGGGGTACCAAGAGACCCAGTACTTC. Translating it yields CASSASGGYQETQYF.

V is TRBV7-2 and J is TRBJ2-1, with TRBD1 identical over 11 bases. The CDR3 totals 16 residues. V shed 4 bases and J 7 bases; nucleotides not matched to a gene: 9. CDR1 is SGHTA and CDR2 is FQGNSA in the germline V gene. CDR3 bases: TGTGCCAGCAGCTCGAAAGGGACAGGGGGTTTTAATGAGCAGTTCTTC. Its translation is CASSSKGTGGFNEQFF.

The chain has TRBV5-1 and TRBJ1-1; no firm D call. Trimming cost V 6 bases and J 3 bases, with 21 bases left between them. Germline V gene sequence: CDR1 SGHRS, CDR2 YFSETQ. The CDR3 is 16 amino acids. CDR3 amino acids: CASNLGYGEAYTEAFF. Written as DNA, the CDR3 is TGCGCCAGCAATTTAGGTTATGGGGAGGCGTACACTGAAGCTTTCTTT.

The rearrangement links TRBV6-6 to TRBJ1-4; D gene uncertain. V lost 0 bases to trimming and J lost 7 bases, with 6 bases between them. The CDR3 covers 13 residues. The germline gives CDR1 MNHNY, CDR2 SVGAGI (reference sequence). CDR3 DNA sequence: TGTGCCAGCAGTTACTCAGTCGGTGAAAAACTGTTTTTT. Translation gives CASSYSVGEKLFF.